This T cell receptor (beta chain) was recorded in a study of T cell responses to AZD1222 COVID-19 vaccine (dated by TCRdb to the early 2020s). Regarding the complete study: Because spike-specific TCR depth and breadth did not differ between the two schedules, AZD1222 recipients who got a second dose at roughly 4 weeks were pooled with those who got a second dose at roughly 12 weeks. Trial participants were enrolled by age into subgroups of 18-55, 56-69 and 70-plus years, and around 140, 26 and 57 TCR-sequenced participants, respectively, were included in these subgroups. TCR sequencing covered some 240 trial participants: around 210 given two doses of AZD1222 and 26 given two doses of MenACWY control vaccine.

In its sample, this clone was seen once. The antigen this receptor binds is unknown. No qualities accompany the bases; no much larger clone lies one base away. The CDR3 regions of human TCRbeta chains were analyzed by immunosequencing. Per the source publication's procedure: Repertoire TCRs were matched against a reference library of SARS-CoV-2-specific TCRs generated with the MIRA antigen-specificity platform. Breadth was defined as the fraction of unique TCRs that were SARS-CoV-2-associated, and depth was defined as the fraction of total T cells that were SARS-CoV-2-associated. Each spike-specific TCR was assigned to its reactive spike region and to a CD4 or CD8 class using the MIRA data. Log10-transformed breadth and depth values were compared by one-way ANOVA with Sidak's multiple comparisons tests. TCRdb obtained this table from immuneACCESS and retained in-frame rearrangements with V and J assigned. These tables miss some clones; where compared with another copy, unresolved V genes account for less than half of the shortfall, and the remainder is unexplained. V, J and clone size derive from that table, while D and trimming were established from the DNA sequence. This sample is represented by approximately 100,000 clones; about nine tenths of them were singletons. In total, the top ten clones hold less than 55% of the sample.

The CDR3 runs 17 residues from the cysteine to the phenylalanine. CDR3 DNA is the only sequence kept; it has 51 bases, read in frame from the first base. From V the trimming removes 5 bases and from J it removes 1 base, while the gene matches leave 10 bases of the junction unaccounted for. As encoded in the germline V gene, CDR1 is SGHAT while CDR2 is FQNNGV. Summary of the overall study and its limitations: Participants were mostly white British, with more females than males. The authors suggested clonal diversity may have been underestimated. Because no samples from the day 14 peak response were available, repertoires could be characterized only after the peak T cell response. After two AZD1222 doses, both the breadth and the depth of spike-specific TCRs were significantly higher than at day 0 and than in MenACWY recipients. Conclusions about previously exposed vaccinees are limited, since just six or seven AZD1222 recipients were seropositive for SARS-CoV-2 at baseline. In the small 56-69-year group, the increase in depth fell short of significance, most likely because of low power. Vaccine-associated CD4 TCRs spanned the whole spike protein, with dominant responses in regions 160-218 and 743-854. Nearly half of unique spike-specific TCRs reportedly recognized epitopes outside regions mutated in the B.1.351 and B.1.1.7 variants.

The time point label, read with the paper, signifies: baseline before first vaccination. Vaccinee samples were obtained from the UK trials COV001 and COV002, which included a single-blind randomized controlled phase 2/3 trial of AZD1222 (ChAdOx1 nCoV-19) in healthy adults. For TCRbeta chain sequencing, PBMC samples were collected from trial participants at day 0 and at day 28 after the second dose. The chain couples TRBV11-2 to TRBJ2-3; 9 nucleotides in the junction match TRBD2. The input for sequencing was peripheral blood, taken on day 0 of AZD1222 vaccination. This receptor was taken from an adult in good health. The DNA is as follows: TGTGCCAGCAGCCCAAGGACTCTAGCGGGGCGCACAGATACGCAGTATTTT. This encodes CASSPRTLAGRTDTQYF.